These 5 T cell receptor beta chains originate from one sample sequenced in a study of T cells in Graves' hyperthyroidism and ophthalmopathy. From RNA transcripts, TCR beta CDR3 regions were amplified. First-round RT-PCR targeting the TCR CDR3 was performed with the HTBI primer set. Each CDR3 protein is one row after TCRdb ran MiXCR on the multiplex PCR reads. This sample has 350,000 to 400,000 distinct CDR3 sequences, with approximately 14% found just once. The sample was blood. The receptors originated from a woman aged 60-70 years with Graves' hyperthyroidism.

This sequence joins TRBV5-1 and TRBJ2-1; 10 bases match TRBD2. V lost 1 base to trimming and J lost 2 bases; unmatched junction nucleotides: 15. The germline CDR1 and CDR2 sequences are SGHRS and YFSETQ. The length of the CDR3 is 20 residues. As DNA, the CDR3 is TGCGCCAGCAGCTTGCGTCTCGTACTAGCGGGAAAAAGACCCTACAATGAGCAGTTCTTC. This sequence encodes CASSLRLVLAGKRPYNEQFF.

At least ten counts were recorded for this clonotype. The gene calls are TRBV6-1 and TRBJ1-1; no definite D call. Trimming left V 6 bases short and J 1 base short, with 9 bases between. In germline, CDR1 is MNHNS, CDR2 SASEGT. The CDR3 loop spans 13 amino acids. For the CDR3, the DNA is TGTGCCAGCAGAAGTAGACCGAACACTGAAGCTTTCTTT. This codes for CASRSRPNTEAFF.

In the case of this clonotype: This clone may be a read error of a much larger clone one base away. The CDR3 sequence: CASRGQGNQPQYF. Written as DNA, the CDR3 is TGTGCCAGCAGGGGGCAGGGCAATCAGCCCCAGTATTTT. The V and J genes are TRBV12-3 or TRBV12-4 and TRBJ1-5, with D perhaps TRBD1 (5 bases). The J call is doubtful: the DNA matches TRBJ2-3 better. CDR3 length equals 13 residues.

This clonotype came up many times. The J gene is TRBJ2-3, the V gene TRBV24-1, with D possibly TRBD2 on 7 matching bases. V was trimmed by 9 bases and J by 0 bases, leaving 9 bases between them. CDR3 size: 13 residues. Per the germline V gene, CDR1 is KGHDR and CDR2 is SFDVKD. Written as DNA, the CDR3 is TGTGCCACCGGGGGGGCCAGCACAGATACGCAGTATTTT. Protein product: CATGGASTDTQYF.

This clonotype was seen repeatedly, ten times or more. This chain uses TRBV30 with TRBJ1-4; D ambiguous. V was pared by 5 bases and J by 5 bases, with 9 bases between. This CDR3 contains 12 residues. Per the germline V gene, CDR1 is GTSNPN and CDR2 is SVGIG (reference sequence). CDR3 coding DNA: TGTGCCTGGGCTGGATGGAATGAAAAACTGTTTTTT. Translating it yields CAWAGWNEKLFF. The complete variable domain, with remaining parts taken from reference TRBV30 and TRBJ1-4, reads SQTIHQWPATLVQPVGSPLSLECTVEGTSNPNLYWYRQAAGRGLQLLFYSVGIGQISSEVPQNLSASRPQDRQFILSSKKLLLSDSGFYLCAWAGWNEKLFFGSGTQLSVL.